The 14 T cell receptor beta chains below come from one sample, sequenced in a study of cytomegalovirus exposure and HLA in healthy donors. PCR employed 60 Vbeta and 13 Jbeta primers. Assay used: immunoSEQ multiplex PCR; TCRdb lists only in-frame clones, some missing. The sample has 150,000 to 200,000 clones, 75% to 85% seen once. The sequenced sample was PBMCs. Receptor source: a woman between 45 and 65 years old in good health and CMV-seronegative.

The chain joins TRBV5-1 to TRBJ2-1; 8 bases line up with TRBD2. CDR1 SGHRS and CDR2 YFSETQ come from the germline V gene. This CDR3 comprises 16 residues. With V trimmed by 4 bases and J by 1 base, 7 bases remained unmatched. The CDR3 region is CASSITSGLSYNEQFF. The DNA of the CDR3 is TGCGCCAGCAGCATCACTAGCGGACTTTCCTACAATGAGCAGTTCTTC.

This chain uses TRBV19 with TRBJ2-5, with D perhaps matching TRBD1 (6 bases). The V gene's germline CDR1 is LNHDA and CDR2 SQIVND (reference sequence). Trimming left V 3 bases short and J 3 bases short, with 11 bases between. This CDR3 spans 14 amino acids. Here the CDR3 reads CASSIGGREETQYF. CDR3 DNA: TGTGCCAGTAGTATTGGGGGCAGAGAAGAGACCCAGTACTTC.

This chain connects TRBV7-9 to TRBJ2-7; 9 nucleotides agree with TRBD1. CDR3 size: 14 residues. Germline-derived CDR1 and CDR2 are SEHNR and FQNEAQ (reference sequence). V lost 0 bases to trimming and J lost 3 bases; unmatched junction nucleotides: 0. The CDR3 region is CASSLAGQGYEQYF. CDR3 nucleotides: TGTGCCAGCAGCTTAGCGGGACAGGGCTACGAGCAGTACTTC.

The rearrangement joins TRBV5-1 to TRBJ2-7, with TRBD1 matching 9 bases. With 1 base clipped from V and 7 bases from J, the junction kept 6 bases outside the gene matches. There are 14 residues in the CDR3. Germline V gene sequence: CDR1 SGHRS, CDR2 YFSETQ. Here the CDR3 DNA reads TGCGCCAGCAGCTTGAGGGACAGGGCGAATGAGCAGTACTTC. Protein sequence: CASSLRDRANEQYF.

V is TRBV6-5 and J is TRBJ2-1, with 8 bases matching TRBD1. Germline V gene data show CDR1 as MNHEY and CDR2 as SVGAGI. The CDR3 runs to 15 residues. V was clipped by 4 bases and J by 1 base; unmatched bases: 3. CDR3 sequence: CASSSDRGSYNEQFF. CDR3 coding DNA: TGTGCCAGCAGTTCCGACAGGGGATCCTACAATGAGCAGTTCTTC.

This clone was recorded once. The chain has TRBV5-1 and TRBJ2-2; possibly TRBD2 for D (6 bases). There are 15 residues in the CDR3. Germline V gene sequence: CDR1 SGHRS, CDR2 YFSETQ. The V end was cut by 3 bases, the J end by 2 bases, with 11 bases between. CDR3 nucleotides: TGCGCCAGCAGCTCCGGGACTCATAACACCGGGGAGCTGTTTTTT. Translated, it gives CASSSGTHNTGELFF.

This clone showed up just once. This chain links TRBV7-2 with TRBJ2-7, with TRBD2 identical over 8 bases. The CDR3 is 13 residues long. The trim removed 1 base at V and 7 bases at J, leaving 3 bases unmatched. CDR1 and CDR2 (germline): SGHTA, FQGNSA. CDR3: CASSLVTSGEQYF. CDR3 coding DNA: TGTGCCAGCAGCTTAGTCACTAGCGGAGAGCAGTACTTC.

The rearrangement links TRBV5-1 to TRBJ2-1; TRBD2 matches 10 bases. From germline, CDR1 is SGHRS and CDR2 YFSETQ. The ends lost 6 bases at V and 10 bases at J; junction bases unmatched: 16. This CDR3 is built from 16 residues. The chain's CDR3 is CASKESTSGPPWEQFF. DNA for the CDR3: TGCGCCAGCAAGGAGTCGACTAGCGGGCCCCCCTGGGAGCAGTTCTTC. Looking up the rest from reference TRBV5-1 and TRBJ2-1 gives the full variable domain: KAGVTQTPRYLIKTRGQQVTLSCSPISGHRSVSWYQQTPGQGLQFLFEYFSETQRNKGNFPGRFSGRQFSNSRSEMNVSTLELGDSALYLCASKESTSGPPWEQFFGPGTRLTVL.

V gene TRBV19 combines with J gene TRBJ1-5; the D is unclear. The V end lost 3 bases, the J end lost 7 bases, and 16 bases lay between the germline ends. In germline, CDR1 is LNHDA, CDR2 SQIVND (reference sequence). The CDR3 contains 15 residues. CDR3 residues: CASSIWQSGSQPQHF. The CDR3 DNA sequence: TGTGCCAGTAGTATTTGGCAGTCCGGGAGCCAGCCCCAGCATTTT.

V is TRBV27 and J is TRBJ2-2; TRBD1 agrees at 9 bases. Germline loops: CDR1 MNHEY, CDR2 SMNVEV (reference sequence). V trimming: 4 bases; J trimming: 4 bases; junction bases outside the gene matches: 7. The CDR3 has 16 residues. The CDR3 DNA follows: TGTGCCAGCAGTTCTCCCGGGACAGGGACCACCGGGGAGCTGTTTTTT. It codes for CASSSPGTGTTGELFF.

The chain links TRBV19 to TRBJ1-6, with TRBD1 as a possible D gene (5 bases). Trimming took 7 bases from V and 7 from J, leaving 14 bases between them. Germline loops: CDR1 LNHDA, CDR2 SQIVND (reference sequence). The CDR3 contains 14 residues. CDR3 region: CASTTGVTNSPLHF. The CDR3 nucleotides are TGTGCCAGTACGACGGGGGTCACAAATTCACCCCTCCACTTT.

The V call is TRBV7-2, the J call TRBJ1-4; maybe TRBD1 (6 bases). Trimming left V 2 bases short and J 8 bases short, with 15 bases between. The CDR3 length is 15 residues. The V gene's germline CDR1 is SGHTA and CDR2 FQGNSA. CDR3 in DNA: TGTGCCAGCAGCTTAAAGGGGGGGGTACGCGAAAAACTGTTTTTT. Amino acids: CASSLKGGVREKLFF. The variable domain in full, with the rest retrieved from reference TRBV7-2 and TRBJ1-4, is GAGVSQSPSNKVTEKGKDVELRCDPISGHTALYWYRQSLGQGLEFLIYFQGNSAPDKSGLPSDRFSAERTGGSVSTLTIQRTQQEDSAVYLCASSLKGGVREKLFFGSGTQLSVL.

The chain has TRBV7-2 and TRBJ2-7; 7 bases are shared with TRBD1. The V gene's germline CDR1 is SGHTA and CDR2 FQGNSA. This CDR3 has 16 amino acids. Trimming took 5 bases from V and 7 from J; bases not matched to a gene: 17. DNA of the CDR3: TGTGCCAGCAGCACCCCTGGACAGGTCTACTCGAGGGAGCAGTACTTC. Protein product: CASSTPGQVYSREQYF. Together with reference TRBV7-2 and TRBJ2-7, the CDR3 gives the full variable domain: GAGVSQSPSNKVTEKGKDVELRCDPISGHTALYWYRQSLGQGLEFLIYFQGNSAPDKSGLPSDRFSAERTGGSVSTLTIQRTQQEDSAVYLCASSTPGQVYSREQYFGPGTRLTVT.

This chain connects TRBV9 to TRBJ1-2, with D possibly TRBD1 on 5 matching bases. Germline CDR1 reads SGDLS; CDR2 reads YYNGEE. This CDR3 contains 14 residues. Trimming stripped 4 bases from V and 2 bases from J, with 12 bases between. Here the CDR3 DNA reads TGTGCCAGCAGCCAAGGCAGGGCCAACTATGGCTACACCTTC. Translating it yields CASSQGRANYGYTF. The full variable domain, completed using reference TRBV9 and TRBJ1-2, is DSGVTQTPKHLITATGQRVTLRCSPRSGDLSVYWYQQSLDQGLQFLIQYYNGEERAKGNILERFSAQQFPDLHSELNLSSLELGDSALYFCASSQGRANYGYTFGSGTRLTVV.